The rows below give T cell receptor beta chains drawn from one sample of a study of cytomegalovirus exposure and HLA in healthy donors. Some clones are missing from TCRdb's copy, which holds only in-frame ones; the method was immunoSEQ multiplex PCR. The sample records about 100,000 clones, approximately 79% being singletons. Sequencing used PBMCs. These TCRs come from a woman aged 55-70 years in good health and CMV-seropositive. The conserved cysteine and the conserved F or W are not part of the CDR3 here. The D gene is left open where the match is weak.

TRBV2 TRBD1 ASTVSQGDGYT
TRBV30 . AWTGFDEQY
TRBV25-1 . ASSEWVGDPNTGELF
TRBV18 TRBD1 ASSPTGTGANYGYT
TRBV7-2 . ASSSGVNTEAF
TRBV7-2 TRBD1 ASSLGNPGQGGNT
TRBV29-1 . SVECANNEQF
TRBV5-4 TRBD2 ASSLVGTSGSSAKNIQY
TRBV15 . ATSGRPLRGAEAF
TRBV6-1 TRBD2 ASSGRGREGDTQY
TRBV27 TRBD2 ASSRTGGPTDTQY
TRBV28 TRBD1 ASSVRTGFNSPYNGAF
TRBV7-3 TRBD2 ASSARLAGRNEQF
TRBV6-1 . ASIEGGDTEAF
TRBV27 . ASSLYSRYYTDTQY
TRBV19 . ASRISTGGAGRYT
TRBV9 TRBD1 ASSFSSGTAYEQY
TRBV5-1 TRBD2 ASSIGTSGYEQY
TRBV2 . ASSRYEQY
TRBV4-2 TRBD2 ASSQGGLGNNEQF
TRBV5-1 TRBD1 ASSFRGRGEKLF
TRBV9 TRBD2 ASSSGLAGGADTQY
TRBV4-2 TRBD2 ASSHPHGRISEQY
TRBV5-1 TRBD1 ASSAGQGVGGYT
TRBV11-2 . ASSSSRAGAFYEQY
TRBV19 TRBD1 ASSIDGTGPQNIQY
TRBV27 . ASSLSMEAEAF
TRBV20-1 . SARGGHLGF
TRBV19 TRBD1 ASSRTGDTEAF
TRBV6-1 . ASSERMVEGLGWTGELF
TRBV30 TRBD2 AWSTGTSGYNEQF
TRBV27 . ASSWVGGSNQPQH
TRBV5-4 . ASSTGNLNTEAF
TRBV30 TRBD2 AWSSRKGEGYEQY
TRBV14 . ASSQYGRGSSYEQY
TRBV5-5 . ASSLVSGTEAF
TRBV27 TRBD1 ASSSLPTGATEAF
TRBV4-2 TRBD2 ASSQVGLAGVVTDTQY
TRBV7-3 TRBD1 ASSLSRGPSAVI
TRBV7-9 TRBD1 ASSRQGAPEQY
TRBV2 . ASSEQGMVFYGYT
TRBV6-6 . ASSYSGGTAYGYT
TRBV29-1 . SVGGRQGTYGYT
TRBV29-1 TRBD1 SADRGIGDTQY
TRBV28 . ASTSPGGDYGYT
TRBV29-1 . SAGGGGVGQPQH
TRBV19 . ASSIDLQGGTIGQPQH
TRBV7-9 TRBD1 ASSSGQGAREKLF
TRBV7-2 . ASSFSGAVRNEQF
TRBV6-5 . ASSYSKVPGVNEQF